This T cell receptor (beta chain) was sequenced for a study of T cell changes during pregnancy in multiple sclerosis. Profiled with immunoSEQ multiplex PCR; TCRdb holds only in-frame clones, not every one. Here the sample spans some 52,000 clones, 92% being singletons. CDR1 is MGHRA, CDR2 YSYEKL, per germline. With 4 bases removed from V and 5 bases from J, the gap between germline ends came to 14 bases. CDR3 size: 15 residues. The chain joins TRBV4-1 to TRBJ2-2, with D possibly TRBD1 on 7 matching bases. The TCR was taken from a female donor with multiple sclerosis, enrolled in a pregnancy study. The sequencing here drew on CD4+ T cells from peripheral blood mononuclear cells, taken in the third trimester of pregnancy. The CDR3 coding sequence is TGCGCCAGCAGCCCCCGACAGGGAGGTACCGGGGAGCTGTTTTTT. As protein: CASSPRQGGTGELFF.